The 20 T cell receptor beta chains below were found in one sample sequenced in a study of blood T cell repertoires in COVID-19. Method: immunoSEQ multiplex PCR; TCRdb's copy keeps in-frame clones and lacks some. The data hold about 82,000 clones, with around four fifths observed a single time. Specimen: peripheral blood. The receptors shown here come from a man older than 75 with active or convalescent COVID-19.

The genes are TRBV5-8 and TRBJ1-2; maybe TRBD1 (6 bases). Germline CDR1 and CDR2: SGHTS and YDEGEE. The CDR3 has 12 residues. Trimming cost V 9 bases and J 4 bases, with 13 bases left between them. CDR3 in DNA: TGTGCCATCGAACAGGGAGCCTATGGCTACACCTTC. Translation: CAIEQGAYGYTF.

This clone was picked up a small number of times. This rearrangement joins TRBV27 to TRBJ1-1; D might be TRBD1 (5 bases). The V and J ends lost 7 bases and 3 bases respectively, with 21 bases between them. The CDR3 spans 16 residues. Germline-derived CDR1 and CDR2 are MNHEY and SMNVEV (reference sequence). CDR3 DNA: TGTGCCAGCACCCCCCGTGGGCGGGGACTGTACACTGAAGCTTTCTTT. Translating it yields CASTPRGRGLYTEAFF.

This chain joins TRBV5-4 and TRBJ2-5; D might be TRBD2 (6 bases). Looked up from germline, CDR1 is SGHNT and CDR2 is YYREEE (reference sequence). The CDR3 runs to 15 residues. V lost 4 bases, J lost 5 bases, and 18 bases lay in between. The CDR3 loop is CASSLGTLRRETQYF. In nucleotides, the CDR3 is TGTGCCAGCAGCCTCGGGACTCTCCGGAGGGAGACCCAGTACTTC.

V is TRBV4-1 and J is TRBJ1-1; 7 positions match TRBD1. Germline values: CDR1 MGHRA, CDR2 YSYEKL. V lost 4 bases and J lost 1; bases outside the gene matches: 6. The CDR3 has 15 residues. DNA for the CDR3: TGCGCCAGCAGCCGACAGACAGGGTCGAACACTGAAGCTTTCTTT. Its protein product is CASSRQTGSNTEAFF.

J is TRBJ1-5 and V is TRBV24-1; D perhaps matches TRBD1 (6 bases). Germline assignment: CDR1 KGHDR and CDR2 SFDVKD. With 0 bases removed from V and 0 bases from J, the gap between germline ends came to 11 bases. CDR3 size: 17 residues. The CDR3 reads CATSDLRQGYSNQPQHF. As DNA, the CDR3 is TGTGCCACCAGTGATTTGCGCCAGGGGTATAGCAATCAGCCCCAGCATTTT.

The chain recombines TRBV5-1 with TRBJ2-1, with D perhaps TRBD2 (6 bases). CDR1 and CDR2 (germline): SGHRS, YFSETQ. The CDR3 covers 12 residues. The ends were cut back, 5 bases at V and 10 bases at J, with 13 bases in the middle. In DNA form, the CDR3 reads TGCGCCAGCAGGGACGGGACTCGGGAGCAGTTCTTC. Its protein is CASRDGTREQFF.

The chain combines TRBV14 with TRBJ1-1, with 8 bases fitting TRBD1. The CDR3 contains 17 residues. Germline loops: CDR1 SGHDN, CDR2 FVKESK. The V segment lost 0 bases and the J segment 3 bases; nucleotides outside the gene matches: 9. CDR3 nucleotide sequence: TGTGCCAGCAGCCAAGAATACGGGACAGGCTACCACACTGAAGCTTTCTTT. Encoded protein: CASSQEYGTGYHTEAFF.

The chain links TRBV30 to TRBJ2-3; 11 nucleotides align to TRBD1. CDR3 size: 16 residues. The germline CDR1 and CDR2 sequences are GTSNPN and SVGIG (reference sequence). V shed 5 bases, J shed 5 bases, and the junction held 12 bases outside the gene matches. The CDR3 DNA reads as TGTGCCTGGGAGAAGGGACAGGGGGGCCGGGGAGATACGCAGTATTTT. Amino acids: CAWEKGQGGRGDTQYF.

A single count supports this clone. J is TRBJ1-1 and V is TRBV19, with 7 bases aligning to TRBD1. The germline V gene has CDR1 LNHDA and CDR2 SQIVND (reference sequence). V lost 6 bases, J lost 6 bases, and 13 bases stayed unmatched. The CDR3 length is 15 residues. The CDR3 region is CASSHGTDNSAEAFF. Written as DNA, the CDR3 is TGTGCCAGTAGCCATGGGACAGATAATAGCGCTGAAGCTTTCTTT.

This chain joins TRBV7-2 and TRBJ2-4, with TRBD2 matching 8 bases. CDR1 and CDR2 from the germline V gene are SGHTA and FQGNSA. With 4 bases clipped from V and 3 bases from J, the junction kept 14 bases outside the gene matches. The CDR3 is 18 amino acids. The CDR3 DNA reads as TGTGCCAGCAGCTCGGACCCGGGTAGCGGGGTGTTCAAAAACATTCAGTACTTC. This codes for CASSSDPGSGVFKNIQYF.

The rearrangement joins TRBV10-3 to TRBJ1-2; possibly TRBD1 for D (5 bases). V was shortened by 7 bases and J by 5 bases, with 14 bases between the two germline ends. The CDR3 runs to 13 residues. Germline CDR1 ENHRY, CDR2 SYGVKD. The CDR3 loop reads CAITPAGSYGYTF. The CDR3 bases are TGTGCCATCACCCCGGCAGGGTCGTATGGCTACACCTTC.

The rearrangement uses TRBV6-5 and TRBJ1-5; D not resolved. The CDR3 loop spans 11 amino acids. Trimming took 6 bases from V and 5 from J, leaving 5 bases between them. Germline-derived CDR1 and CDR2 are MNHEY and SVGAGI. Written as DNA, the CDR3 is TGTGCCAGCAGGATAGATCAGCCCCAGCATTTT. This sequence encodes CASRIDQPQHF.

The chain joins TRBV30 to TRBJ2-5; D is undetermined. This CDR3 region has 12 residues. The V end was cut by 4 bases, the J end by 2 bases, with 8 bases between. CDR1 is GTSNPN, CDR2 SVGIG, per germline (reference sequence). The CDR3, as DNA: TGTGCCTGGAAATTACAGCAAGAGACCCAGTACTTC. This codes for CAWKLQQETQYF.

The chain links TRBV19 to TRBJ2-2; possible D gene TRBD1, 5 bases. Germline V lookup: CDR1 LNHDA, CDR2 SQIVND (reference sequence). V gave up 3 bases and J gave up 6 bases, with 17 bases separating them. The CDR3 runs to 16 residues. This CDR3 reads CASSIWGLSAPGELFF. CDR3 DNA sequence: TGTGCCAGTAGTATTTGGGGCTTGTCGGCCCCCGGGGAGCTGTTTTTT.

The chain is built from TRBV14 and TRBJ2-1; the D is unclear. The CDR3 sequence is 11 residues long. The germline V gene encodes CDR1 SGHDN and CDR2 FVKESK. V was trimmed by 8 bases and J by 4 bases, leaving 6 bases between them. CDR3 sequence: CASSNYNEQFF. CDR3 DNA sequence: TGTGCCAGCTCTAATTACAATGAGCAGTTCTTC.

The chain joins TRBV12-5 to TRBJ2-5; D gene uncertain. CDR1 is LGHNT and CDR2 is FRNRAP in the germline V gene. Trimming removed 2 bases from V and 5 bases from J, with 9 bases in between. The CDR3 consists of 13 residues. CDR3 DNA sequence: TGTGCTAGTGGTTTGTCAGTATGGGAGACCCAGTACTTC. It specifies CASGLSVWETQYF.

In this sample, this clone turned up once. J is TRBJ1-1 and V is TRBV5-4; 8 bases fit TRBD1. Germline CDR1 SGHNT, CDR2 YYREEE (reference sequence). CDR3 length: 16 residues. J lost 4 bases, V lost 0 bases, and 8 bases had no gene match. Here the CDR3 DNA reads TGTGCCAGCAGCTTGGCAGGGGCAGGGGGCCTCACTGAAGCTTTCTTT. It is translated as CASSLAGAGGLTEAFF.

J is TRBJ1-5 and V is TRBV19; D unresolved. V gave up 3 bases and J gave up 5 bases, with 11 bases separating them. This CDR3 has 14 residues. Germline V gene sequence: CDR1 LNHDA, CDR2 SQIVND (reference sequence). CDR3 sequence (DNA): TGTGCCAGTAGTATCTTTCAGCTAGATCAGCCCCAGCATTTT. This sequence encodes CASSIFQLDQPQHF. Supplemented by reference TRBV19 and TRBJ1-5, the full variable domain reads DGGITQSPKYLFRKEGQNVTLSCEQNLNHDAMYWYRQDPGQGLRLIYYSQIVNDFQKGDIAEGYSVSREKKESFPLTVTSAQKNPTAFYLCASSIFQLDQPQHFGDGTRLSIL.

V gene TRBV3-1 (or the pseudogene TRBV3-2) combines with J gene TRBJ2-7; the match to TRBD2 covers 14 bases. Unmatched junction bases numbered 0, after V lost 1 base and J lost 4 bases. The CDR3 runs 15 residues. The germline V gene encodes CDR1 LGHDT and CDR2 YNNKEL (reference sequence). This chain's CDR3 is CASSQGLAGGYEQYV. CDR3 DNA: TGTGCCAGCAGCCAAGGACTAGCGGGAGGGTACGAGCAGTACGTC.

The chain couples TRBV6-1 to TRBJ2-7; no reliable D call. Germline assignment: CDR1 MNHNS and CDR2 SASEGT. Deletions cut 0 bases from V and 7 bases from J, with 13 bases between. CDR3 length: 14 residues. CDR3 amino acids: CASSEASPLREQYV. In nucleotides, the CDR3 is TGTGCCAGCAGTGAAGCATCTCCTCTACGGGAGCAGTACGTC.